This TCR beta chain derives from a study of T cell repertoires in aging, cancer and after chemotherapy. This CDR3 comprises 13 residues. V lost 6 bases and J lost 0, with 11 bases in between. Germline-derived CDR1 and CDR2 are DFQATT and SNEGSKA (reference sequence). TRB rearrangements spanning V, D and J were amplified using mixed TRB-A/B primers. TCRdb used MiXCR to reprocess the multiplex PCR reads, holding one entry per CDR3 protein. The data contain around 940 distinct CDR3 sequences, 20% to 25% of them seen just once; the ten biggest clones take up about 27%. The template was genomic DNA from peripheral blood, not RNA. This clonotype was found a few times.

The receptor comes from a human donor with a solid tumor. The gene calls are TRBV20-1 and TRBJ1-2; no firm D call. Sequencing was done on a sample of blood. In DNA form, the CDR3 reads TGCAGTGCAAGGGTAAACTCTAACTATGGCTACACCTTC. Protein product: CSARVNSNYGYTF.